The entry below gives a single T cell receptor (beta chain) sequence along with its context. The CDR3 has 16 amino acids. The V gene's germline CDR1 is KGHDR and CDR2 SFDVKD. J gave up 5 bases and V 6 bases, and 9 bases lay outside the gene matches. The recovered donors of Cohort 3 showed two negative PCRs, clearance, or symptom resolution. Produced via immunoSEQ multiplex PCR; TCRdb's table is partial and in-frame only. The data show 400,000 to 500,000 clones, approximately 88% seen once. This entry belongs to a study of blood T cell repertoires in COVID-19. The chain links TRBV24-1 to TRBJ2-2; 9 bases agree with TRBD2. The receptor's source is a woman aged 40 to 55 who had recovered from COVID-19. The source material was PBMCs or T cells enriched from blood (not recorded which). The CDR3 reads CATSSASGKVTGELFF. CDR3 in DNA: TGTGCCACCAGTTCGGCTAGCGGGAAGGTAACCGGGGAGCTGTTTTTT.